What follows is one T cell receptor beta chain and its context. Sequenced by immunoSEQ multiplex PCR; TCRdb stores in-frame clones only, minus some. The table shows under 450,000 clones, with 87% occurring only once. The sample belongs to a study of blood T cell repertoires in COVID-19. Adults between roughly 18 and 95 years of age took part from 20 to 25 US areas. From germline, CDR1 is MGHRA and CDR2 YSYEKL. CDR3 length: 16 residues. J was trimmed by 6 bases and V by 1 base; bases with no gene match: 11. This sequence originates from a man aged 30 to 45 who had recovered from COVID-19. V is TRBV4-1 and J is TRBJ2-7; 8 bases are a match to TRBD1. Sequenced: PBMCs or T cells enriched from blood (not recorded which). The CDR3 sequence: CASSQVPGTGSSEQYF. For the CDR3, the DNA is TGCGCCAGCAGCCAAGTCCCCGGGACAGGTTCTTCCGAGCAGTACTTC.